The present TCR beta chain was sequenced within a study of blood T cells in healthy people across ages. Study-wide findings and caveats: While age rose, TCR beta diversity per million T cells dropped in a roughly linear way.

This clonotype turned up a few times. Its antigen is still unknown. Trimming took off 1 base at V and 6 bases at J, with 12 bases between the two ends. This CDR3 spans 14 amino acids. In germline, CDR1 is SGHDT, CDR2 YYEEEE. Using a J-beta primer mix together with a sample-barcoded 5' primer, a second PCR was run for about 6 to 12 cycles. TCRdb fed the 5' RACE reads into MiXCR, producing one record per CDR3 protein. The sample consists of 1.5 million to 2 million distinct CDR3 sequences, about 28% of them appearing once. Isolated PBMCs totaled at least 6.5 million in each sample. The V call is TRBV5-6, the J call TRBJ2-3, with a weak D call TRBD2 (7 bases). Input material: blood. This TCR was sampled from a woman in her 30s in good health. CDR3 nucleotide sequence: TGTGCCAGCAGCTTGCGGGGGGCGGCGGATACGCAGTATTTT. This translates into CASSLRGAADTQYF.